Ten or more counts support the clone carrying this T cell receptor beta chain. The antigen is unknown. A much larger clone differs by one base, so this may be a read error. These data come from a study of breast tumors, draining lymph nodes, adjacent tissues. Study-level results: Tumor repertoires ranked between lymph nodes and nontumor tissue in diversity, with V and J gene preferences.

TCRdb fed the multiplex PCR reads into MiXCR, producing one record per CDR3 protein. This sample has approximately 90,000 distinct CDR3 sequences, with 25% to 35% found just once. Axillary draining lymph nodes of breast cancer patients supplied the node samples. The V end lost 0 bases, the J end lost 7 bases, and 11 bases lay between the germline ends. This CDR3 spans 14 amino acids. The germline V gene has CDR1 SGHDT and CDR2 YYEEEE. The gene calls are TRBV5-6 and TRBJ1-5, with D perhaps TRBD1 (6 bases). Sequenced material: axillary lymph node tissue. The receptor's source is a female donor with breast cancer. Some clones in this sample may be carry-over from other donors' samples. The CDR3 region has the DNA TGTGCCAGCAGCTTGGCAGGGGCGTACCAGCCCCAGCATTTT. Translation: CASSLAGAYQPQHF.